The T cell receptor (beta chain) described here comes from a study of blood T cell repertoires in COVID-19. Study background: Material from acute and convalescent COVID-19 was sourced from the United States, Italy and Spain.

The CDR3 totals 15 residues. The germline V gene encodes CDR1 SEHNR and CDR2 FQNEAQ (reference sequence). Trimming pared 3 bases from V and 7 bases from J, leaving 15 bases between. Participant reports of clinical history set cohort assignment. Original handling: Reference gene primer amplification gave nucleated cell count estimates. The protocol was immunoSEQ multiplex PCR, while the TCRdb copy is restricted to in-frame clones and leaves out a portion. D and trimming were read from the DNA, whereas the V and J calls and clone size are those reported in that table. The sample has 500,000 or so clones, around 90% seen once; the top ten hold about 0.7%.

This clonotype was sampled from a woman aged 18-30 years who had recovered from COVID-19. The genes are TRBV7-9 and TRBJ1-4; a possible D gene is TRBD1 (6 bases). Input material: PBMCs or T cells enriched from blood (not recorded which). Here the CDR3 DNA reads TGTGCCAGCAGCTTCCGACAGGAAGAGGGTGAAAAACTGTTTTTT. Protein product: CASSFRQEEGEKLFF. The full variable domain, completed using reference TRBV7-9 and TRBJ1-4, is DTGVSQNPRHKITKRGQNVTFRCDPISEHNRLYWYRQTLGQGPEFLTYFQNEAQLEKSRLLSDRFSAERPKGSFSTLEIQRTEQGDSAMYLCASSFRQEEGEKLFFGSGTQLSVL.